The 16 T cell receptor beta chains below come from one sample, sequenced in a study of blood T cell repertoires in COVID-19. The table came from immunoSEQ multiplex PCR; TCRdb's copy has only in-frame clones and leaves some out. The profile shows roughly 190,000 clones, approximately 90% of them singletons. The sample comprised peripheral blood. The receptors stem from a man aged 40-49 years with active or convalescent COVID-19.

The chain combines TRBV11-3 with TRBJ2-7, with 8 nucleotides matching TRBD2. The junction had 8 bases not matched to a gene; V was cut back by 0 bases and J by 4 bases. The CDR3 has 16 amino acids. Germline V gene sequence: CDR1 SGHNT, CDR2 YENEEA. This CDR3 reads CASSLEGLAGTYEQYF. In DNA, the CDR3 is TGTGCCAGCAGCTTAGAGGGCCTAGCGGGTACTTACGAGCAGTACTTC.

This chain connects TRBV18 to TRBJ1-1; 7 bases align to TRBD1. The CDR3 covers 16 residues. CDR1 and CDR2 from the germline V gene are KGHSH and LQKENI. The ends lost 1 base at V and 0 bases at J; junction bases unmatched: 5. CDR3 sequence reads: CASSPHEGQLNTEAFF. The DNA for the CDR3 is TGTGCCAGCTCACCACATGAGGGACAGTTGAACACTGAAGCTTTCTTT.

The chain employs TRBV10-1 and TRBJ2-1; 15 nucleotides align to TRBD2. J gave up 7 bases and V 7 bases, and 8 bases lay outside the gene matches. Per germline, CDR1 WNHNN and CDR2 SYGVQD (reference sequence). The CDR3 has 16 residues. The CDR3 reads CASIHGLAGGPNEQFF. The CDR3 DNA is TGCGCCAGCATTCACGGACTAGCGGGGGGGCCTAATGAGCAGTTCTTC.

The DNA for the CDR3 is TGTGCCAGCAGCAAAGTGGACAGGGCGTGGGCCAAAAACATTCAGTACTTC. As protein: CASSKVDRAWAKNIQYF. V is TRBV21-1 and J is TRBJ2-4; the table's TRBD1 call for D was not verified on the DNA. TRBV21-1 counts as a pseudogene. The CDR3 has 17 residues.

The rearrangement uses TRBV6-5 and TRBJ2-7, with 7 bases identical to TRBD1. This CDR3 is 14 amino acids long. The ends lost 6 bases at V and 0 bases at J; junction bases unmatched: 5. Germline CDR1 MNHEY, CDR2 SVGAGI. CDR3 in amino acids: CASRQGQSSYEQYF. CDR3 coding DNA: TGTGCCAGCAGACAGGGACAGAGCTCCTACGAGCAGTACTTC.

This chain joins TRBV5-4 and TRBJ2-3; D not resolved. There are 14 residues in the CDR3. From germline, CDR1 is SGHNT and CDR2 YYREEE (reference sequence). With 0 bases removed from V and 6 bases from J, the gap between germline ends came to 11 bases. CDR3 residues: CASSLVATRDTQYF. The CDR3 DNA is TGTGCCAGCAGCTTGGTTGCGACCAGGGATACGCAGTATTTT.

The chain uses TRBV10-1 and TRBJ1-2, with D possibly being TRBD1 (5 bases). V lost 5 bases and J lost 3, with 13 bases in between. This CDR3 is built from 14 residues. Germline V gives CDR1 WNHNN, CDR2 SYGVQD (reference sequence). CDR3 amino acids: CASSLRGSYYGYTF. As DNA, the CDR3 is TGCGCCAGCAGTCTACGGGGGTCCTACTATGGCTACACCTTC.

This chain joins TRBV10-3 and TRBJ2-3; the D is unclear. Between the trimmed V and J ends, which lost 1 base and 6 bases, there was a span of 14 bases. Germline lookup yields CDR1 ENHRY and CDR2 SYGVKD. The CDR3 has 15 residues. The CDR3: CAISEYQALLDTQYF. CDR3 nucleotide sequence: TGTGCCATCAGTGAGTACCAGGCGTTGTTGGATACGCAGTATTTT.

Here the CDR3 DNA reads TGTGCCAGCAGCAAGAACGGGACAGGCACAGATACGCAGTATTTT. Translated: CASSKNGTGTDTQYF. The chain couples TRBV21-1 to TRBJ2-3; the table's D call of TRBD1 was not tested on the DNA. TRBV21-1 is flagged as a pseudogene. The CDR3 runs 15 residues.

The CDR3 protein is CASSGLQDRVGTEAFF. DNA for the CDR3: TGTGCCAGCAGCGGACTTCAGGACAGGGTGGGGACTGAAGCTTTCTTT. The chain has TRBV5-6 and TRBJ1-1; TRBD1 agrees at 8 bases. CDR1 SGHDT and CDR2 YYEEEE come from the germline V gene. The V segment lost 4 bases and the J segment 5 bases; nucleotides outside the gene matches: 13. This CDR3 is built from 16 residues. The variable domain in full, with the rest retrieved from reference TRBV5-6 and TRBJ1-1, is DAGVTQSPTHLIKTRGQQVTLRCSPKSGHDTVSWYQQALGQGPQFIFQYYEEEERQRGNFPDRFSGHQFPNYSSELNVNALLLGDSALYLCASSGLQDRVGTEAFFGQGTRLTVV.

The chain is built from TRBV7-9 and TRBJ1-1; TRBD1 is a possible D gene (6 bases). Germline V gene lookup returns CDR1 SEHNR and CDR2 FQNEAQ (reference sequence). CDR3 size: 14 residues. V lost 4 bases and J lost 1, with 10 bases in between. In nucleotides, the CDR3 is TGTGCCAGCAGCTCGTACAGGGAGAACACTGAAGCTTTCTTT. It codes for CASSSYRENTEAFF. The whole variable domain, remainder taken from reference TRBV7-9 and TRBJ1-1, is DTGVSQNPRHKITKRGQNVTFRCDPISEHNRLYWYRQTLGQGPEFLTYFQNEAQLEKSRLLSDRFSAERPKGSFSTLEIQRTEQGDSAMYLCASSSYRENTEAFFGQGTRLTVV.

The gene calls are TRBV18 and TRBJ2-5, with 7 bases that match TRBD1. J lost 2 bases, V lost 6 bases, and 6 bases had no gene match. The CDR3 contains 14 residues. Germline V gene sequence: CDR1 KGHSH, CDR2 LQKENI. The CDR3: CASSLGQEQETQYF. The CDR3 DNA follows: TGTGCCAGCTCCCTTGGACAGGAACAAGAGACCCAGTACTTC. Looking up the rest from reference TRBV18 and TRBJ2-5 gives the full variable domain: NAGVMQNPRHLVRRRGQEARLRCSPMKGHSHVYWYRQLPEEGLKFMVYLQKENIIDESGMPKERFSAEFPKEGPSILRIQQVVRGDSAAYFCASSLGQEQETQYFGPGTRLLVL.

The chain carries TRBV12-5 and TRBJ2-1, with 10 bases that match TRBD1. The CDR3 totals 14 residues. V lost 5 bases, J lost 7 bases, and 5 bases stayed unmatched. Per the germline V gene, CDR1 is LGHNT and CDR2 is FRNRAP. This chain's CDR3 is CASGLTGGTNEQFF. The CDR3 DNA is TGTGCTAGTGGTCTGACAGGGGGCACGAATGAGCAGTTCTTC.

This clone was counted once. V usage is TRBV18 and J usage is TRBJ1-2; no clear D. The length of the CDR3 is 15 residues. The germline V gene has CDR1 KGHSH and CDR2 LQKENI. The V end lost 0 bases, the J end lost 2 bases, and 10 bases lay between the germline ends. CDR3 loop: CASSPPGSENYGYTF. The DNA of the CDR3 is TGTGCCAGCTCACCACCGGGCTCTGAGAACTATGGCTACACCTTC.

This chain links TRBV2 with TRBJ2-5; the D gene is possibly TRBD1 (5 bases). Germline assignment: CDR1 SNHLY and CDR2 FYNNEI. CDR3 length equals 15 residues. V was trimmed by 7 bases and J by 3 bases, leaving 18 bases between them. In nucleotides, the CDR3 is TGTGCCAGCACCCCTAGGGGCTCCCTCAAAGAGACCCAGTACTTC. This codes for CASTPRGSLKETQYF.

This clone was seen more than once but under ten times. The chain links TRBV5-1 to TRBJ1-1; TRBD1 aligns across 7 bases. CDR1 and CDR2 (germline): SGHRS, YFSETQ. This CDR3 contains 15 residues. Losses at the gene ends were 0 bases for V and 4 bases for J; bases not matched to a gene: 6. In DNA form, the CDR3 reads TGCGCCAGCAGCTTGGCTCCAGGGGGAGTCACTGAAGCTTTCTTT. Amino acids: CASSLAPGGVTEAFF.